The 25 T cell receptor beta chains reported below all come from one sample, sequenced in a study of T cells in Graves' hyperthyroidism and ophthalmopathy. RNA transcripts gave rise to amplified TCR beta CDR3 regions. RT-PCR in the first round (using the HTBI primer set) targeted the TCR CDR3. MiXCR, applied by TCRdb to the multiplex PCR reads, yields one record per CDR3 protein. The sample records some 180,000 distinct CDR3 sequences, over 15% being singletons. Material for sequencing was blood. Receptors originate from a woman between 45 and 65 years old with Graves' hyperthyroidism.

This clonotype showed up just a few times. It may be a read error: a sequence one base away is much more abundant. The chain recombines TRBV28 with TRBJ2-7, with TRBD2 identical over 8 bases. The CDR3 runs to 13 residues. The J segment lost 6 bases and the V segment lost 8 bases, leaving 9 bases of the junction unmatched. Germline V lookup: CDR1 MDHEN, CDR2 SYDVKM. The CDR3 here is CASGSGGVCEQYF. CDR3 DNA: TGTGCCAGCGGGAGCGGGGGAGTATGCGAGCAGTACTTC. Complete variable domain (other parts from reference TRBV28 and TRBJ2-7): DVKVTQSSRYLVKRTGEKVFLECVQDMDHENMFWYRQDPGLGLRLIYFSYDVKMKEKGDIPEGYSVSREKKERFSLILESASTNQTSMYLCASGSGGVCEQYFGPGTRLTVT.

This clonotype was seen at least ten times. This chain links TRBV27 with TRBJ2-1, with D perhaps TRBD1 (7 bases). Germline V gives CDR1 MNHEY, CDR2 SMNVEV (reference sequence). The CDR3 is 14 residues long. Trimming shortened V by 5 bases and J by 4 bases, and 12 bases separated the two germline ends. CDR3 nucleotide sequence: TGTGCCAGCAGTGGAGGGGGCGGGTACAATGAGCAGTTCTTC. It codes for CASSGGGGYNEQFF.

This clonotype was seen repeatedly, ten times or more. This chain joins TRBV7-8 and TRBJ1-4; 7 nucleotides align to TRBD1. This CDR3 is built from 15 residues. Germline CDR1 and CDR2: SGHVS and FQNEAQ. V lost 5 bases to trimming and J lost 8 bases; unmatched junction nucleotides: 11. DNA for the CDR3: TGTGCCAGCAGCCATCTCCGGGACAGTTCCGAAAAACTGTTTTTT. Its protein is CASSHLRDSSEKLFF. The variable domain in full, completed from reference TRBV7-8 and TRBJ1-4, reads GAGVSQSPRYKVAKRGQDVALRCDPISGHVSLFWYQQALGQGPEFLTYFQNEAQLDKSGLPSDRFFAERPEGSVSTLKIQRTQQEDSAVYLCASSHLRDSSEKLFFGSGTQLSVL.

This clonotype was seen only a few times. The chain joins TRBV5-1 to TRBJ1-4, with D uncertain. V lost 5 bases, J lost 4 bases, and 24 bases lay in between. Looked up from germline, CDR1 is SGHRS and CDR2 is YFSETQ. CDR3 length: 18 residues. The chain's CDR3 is CASSPLGTLVGFNEKLFF. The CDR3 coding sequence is TGCGCCAGCAGTCCACTTGGAACCTTGGTAGGATTTAATGAAAAACTGTTTTTT.

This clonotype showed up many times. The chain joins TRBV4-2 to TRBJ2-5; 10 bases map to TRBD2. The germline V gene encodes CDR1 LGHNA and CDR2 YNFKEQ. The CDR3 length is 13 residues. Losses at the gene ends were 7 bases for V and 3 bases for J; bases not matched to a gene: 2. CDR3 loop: CASKLAGEETQYF. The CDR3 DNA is TGTGCCAGCAAGCTAGCGGGGGAAGAGACCCAGTACTTC.

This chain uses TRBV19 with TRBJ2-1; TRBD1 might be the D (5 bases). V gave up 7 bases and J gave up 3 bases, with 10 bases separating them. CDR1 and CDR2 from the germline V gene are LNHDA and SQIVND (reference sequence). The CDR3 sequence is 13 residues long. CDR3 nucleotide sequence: TGTGCCAGTATAGGGGCGCACTACAATGAGCAGTTCTTC. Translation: CASIGAHYNEQFF.

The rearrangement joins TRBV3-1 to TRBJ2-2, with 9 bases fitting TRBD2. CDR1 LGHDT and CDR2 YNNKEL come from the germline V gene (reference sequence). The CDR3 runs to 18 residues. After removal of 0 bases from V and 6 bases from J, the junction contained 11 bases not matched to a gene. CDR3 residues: CASSQDWVAGGPPGELFF. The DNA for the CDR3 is TGTGCCAGCAGCCAAGATTGGGTGGCGGGGGGGCCTCCCGGGGAGCTGTTTTTT. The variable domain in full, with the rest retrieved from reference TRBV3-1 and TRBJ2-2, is DTAVSQTPKYLVTQMGNDKSIKCEQNLGHDTMYWYKQDSKKFLKIMFSYNNKELIINETVPNRFSPKSPDKAHLNLHINSLELGDSAVYFCASSQDWVAGGPPGELFFGEGSRLTVL.

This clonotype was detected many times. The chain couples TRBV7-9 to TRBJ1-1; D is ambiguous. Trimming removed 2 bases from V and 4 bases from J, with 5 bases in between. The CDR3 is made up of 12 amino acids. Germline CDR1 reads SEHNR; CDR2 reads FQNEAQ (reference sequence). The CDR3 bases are TGTGCCAGCAGCTTAAAAGGCACTGAAGCTTTCTTT. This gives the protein CASSLKGTEAFF.

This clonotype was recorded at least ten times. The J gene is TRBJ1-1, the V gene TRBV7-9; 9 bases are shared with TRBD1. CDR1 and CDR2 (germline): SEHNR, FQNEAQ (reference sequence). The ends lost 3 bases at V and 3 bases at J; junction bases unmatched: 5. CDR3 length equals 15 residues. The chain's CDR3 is CASSFPGQGYTEAFF. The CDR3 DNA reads TGTGCCAGCAGCTTTCCGGGACAGGGATACACTGAAGCTTTCTTT.

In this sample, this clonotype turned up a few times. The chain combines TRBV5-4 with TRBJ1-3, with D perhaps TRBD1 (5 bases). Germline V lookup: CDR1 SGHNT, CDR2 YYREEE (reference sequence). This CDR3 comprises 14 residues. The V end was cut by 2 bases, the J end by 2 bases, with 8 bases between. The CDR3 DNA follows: TGTGCCAGCAGCTTCAGGGAAGCTGGAAACACCATATATTTT. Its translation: CASSFREAGNTIYF.

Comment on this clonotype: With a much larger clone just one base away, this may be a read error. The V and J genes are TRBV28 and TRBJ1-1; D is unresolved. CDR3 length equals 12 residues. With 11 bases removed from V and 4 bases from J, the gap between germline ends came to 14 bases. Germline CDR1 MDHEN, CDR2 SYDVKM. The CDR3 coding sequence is TGTGCCTCACTGTCAATGAGCACTGAAGCTTTCTTT. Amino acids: CASLSMSTEAFF.

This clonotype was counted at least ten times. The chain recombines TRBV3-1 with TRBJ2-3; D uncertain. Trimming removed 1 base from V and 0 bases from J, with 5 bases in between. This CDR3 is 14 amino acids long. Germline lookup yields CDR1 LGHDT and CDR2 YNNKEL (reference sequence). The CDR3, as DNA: TGTGCCAGCAGCCAAGGGGCTAGCACAGATACGCAGTATTTT. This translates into CASSQGASTDTQYF.

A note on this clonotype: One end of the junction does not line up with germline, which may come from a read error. As DNA, the CDR3 is TGTACCAGCAGCCGCCGAGGGTCTGGAAGCACCATATATTTT. It yields the protein CTSSRRGSGSTIYF. The V gene is TRBV3-1, the J gene TRBJ1-3; no firm D call. Germline V gene sequence: CDR1 LGHDT, CDR2 YNNKEL (reference sequence). CDR3 size: 14 residues.

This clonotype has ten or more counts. Here the CDR3 DNA reads TGTGCCAGCAGCAAAAACGGGGCTTCATATATAGCCCAGTTCTTC. Its translation is CASSKNGASYIAQFF. This sequence joins TRBV2 and TRBJ2-1, with D perhaps given as TRBD1 or TRBD2 (5 bases each). The CDR3 is made up of 15 amino acids. Germline V lookup: CDR1 SNHLY, CDR2 FYNNEI. Trimming removed 6 bases at V and 13 bases at J, with 25 bases between.

This CDR3 reads CASSISRGNTEAFF. In DNA form, the CDR3 reads TGTGCCAGTAGTATCTCCCGGGGTAACACTGAAGCTTTCTTT. This chain joins TRBV19 and TRBJ1-1; D not certain. The CDR3 consists of 14 residues. V lost 3 bases and J lost 2, with 10 bases in between. Germline lookup yields CDR1 LNHDA and CDR2 SQIVND (reference sequence).

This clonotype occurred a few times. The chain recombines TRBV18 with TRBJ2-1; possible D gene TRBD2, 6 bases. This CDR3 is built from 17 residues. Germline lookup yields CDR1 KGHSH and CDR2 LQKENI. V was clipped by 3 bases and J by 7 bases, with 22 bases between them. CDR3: CASSPPGMRGARNEQFF. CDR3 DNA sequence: TGTGCCAGCTCACCGCCGGGCATGCGGGGAGCGAGGAATGAGCAGTTCTTC.

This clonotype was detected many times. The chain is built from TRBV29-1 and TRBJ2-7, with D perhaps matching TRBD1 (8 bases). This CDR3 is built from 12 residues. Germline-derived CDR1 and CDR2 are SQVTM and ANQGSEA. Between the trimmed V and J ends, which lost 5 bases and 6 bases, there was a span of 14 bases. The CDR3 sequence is CSVSQGGGEQYF. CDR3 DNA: TGCAGCGTTTCACAGGGGGGGGGCGAGCAGTACTTC.

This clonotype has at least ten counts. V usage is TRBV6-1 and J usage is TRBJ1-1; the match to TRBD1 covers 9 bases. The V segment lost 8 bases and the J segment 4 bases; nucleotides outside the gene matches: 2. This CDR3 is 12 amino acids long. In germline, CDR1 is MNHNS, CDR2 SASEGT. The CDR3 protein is CASGTGRTEAFF. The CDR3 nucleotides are TGTGCCAGCGGGACAGGGCGCACTGAAGCTTTCTTT.

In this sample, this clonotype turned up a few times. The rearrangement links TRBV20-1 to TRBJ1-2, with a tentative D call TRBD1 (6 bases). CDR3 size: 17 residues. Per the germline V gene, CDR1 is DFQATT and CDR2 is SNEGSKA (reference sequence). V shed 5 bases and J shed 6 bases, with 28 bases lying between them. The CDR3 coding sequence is TGCAGTGCTCCAAGGGGGACTGGGTCCCTCACGGTGCATGGCTACACCTTC. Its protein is CSAPRGTGSLTVHGYTF.

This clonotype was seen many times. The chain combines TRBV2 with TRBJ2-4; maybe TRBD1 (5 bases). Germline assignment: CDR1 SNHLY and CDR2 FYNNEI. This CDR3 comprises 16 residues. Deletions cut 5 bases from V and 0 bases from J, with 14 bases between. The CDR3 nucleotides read TGTGCCAGCAGTAGGCAGGGATCCCTAGCCAAAAACATTCAGTACTTC. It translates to CASSRQGSLAKNIQYF.

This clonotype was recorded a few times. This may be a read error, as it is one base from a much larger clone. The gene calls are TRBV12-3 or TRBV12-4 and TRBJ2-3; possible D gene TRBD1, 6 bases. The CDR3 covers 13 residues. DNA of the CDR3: TGTGCCGGCAGTAGGACACAGGGAGATACGCAGTATTTT. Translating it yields CAGSRTQGDTQYF.

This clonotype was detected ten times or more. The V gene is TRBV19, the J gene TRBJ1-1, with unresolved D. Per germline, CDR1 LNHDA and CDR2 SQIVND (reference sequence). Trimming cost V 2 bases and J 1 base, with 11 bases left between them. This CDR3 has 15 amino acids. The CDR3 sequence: CASSIQRMENTEAFF. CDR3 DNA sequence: TGTGCCAGTAGTATACAAAGGATGGAGAACACTGAAGCTTTCTTT. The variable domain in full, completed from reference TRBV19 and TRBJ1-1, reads DGGITQSPKYLFRKEGQNVTLSCEQNLNHDAMYWYRQDPGQGLRLIYYSQIVNDFQKGDIAEGYSVSREKKESFPLTVTSAQKNPTAFYLCASSIQRMENTEAFFGQGTRLTVV.

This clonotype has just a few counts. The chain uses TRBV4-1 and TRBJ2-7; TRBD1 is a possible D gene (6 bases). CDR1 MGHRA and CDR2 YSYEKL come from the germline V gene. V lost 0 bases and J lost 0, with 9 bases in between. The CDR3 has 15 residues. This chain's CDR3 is CASSQEGDTSYEQYF. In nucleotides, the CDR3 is TGCGCCAGCAGCCAAGAGGGGGACACCTCCTACGAGCAGTACTTC.

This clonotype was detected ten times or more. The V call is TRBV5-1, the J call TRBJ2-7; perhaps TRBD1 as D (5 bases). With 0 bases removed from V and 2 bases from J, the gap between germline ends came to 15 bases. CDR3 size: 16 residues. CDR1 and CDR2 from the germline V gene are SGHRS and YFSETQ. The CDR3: CASSLGGPQSTYEQYF. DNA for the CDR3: TGCGCCAGCAGCTTGGGGGGCCCCCAGTCGACCTACGAGCAGTACTTC.

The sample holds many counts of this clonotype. This CDR3 is CASSSTGGISTDTQYF. DNA for the CDR3: TGTGCCAGCAGTTCCACAGGGGGGATAAGCACAGATACGCAGTATTTT. The rearrangement joins TRBV6-1 to TRBJ2-3; TRBD1 aligns across 8 bases. Germline V CDR1 and CDR2: MNHNS, SASEGT. V shed 5 bases and J 0 bases; nucleotides not matched to a gene: 7. The CDR3 consists of 16 residues.